This TCR beta chain was profiled in a study of OX40 agonist ivuxolimab in advanced cancers. Looking at the study overall: Ivuxolimab, an antibody that agonizes OX40 (CD134), was administered to the patients. Whole-study results and caveats: Average numbers of expanded clones were greater in CD8+ T cells than in CD4+. Certain nonresponders additionally had low normalized T-cell clonal expansion.

The data were produced by immunoSEQ multiplex PCR, yet TCRdb's version contains in-frame clones alone and is incomplete. The sample gives tens of thousands of clones, approximately 89% of which show up once; around 12% is in the top ten. To note about this clone: Its target is not known.

V was clipped by 5 bases and J by 5 bases; unmatched bases: 4. This CDR3 contains 13 residues. Per the germline V gene, CDR1 is SGHNT and CDR2 is YENEEA. The material sequenced was CD4+ or CD8+ T cells sorted from blood, taken in a trial of the OX40 agonist ivuxolimab. The sequence was obtained from an adult with an advanced solid tumor such as melanoma, head and neck, liver or kidney cancer. The V and J genes are TRBV11-3 and TRBJ2-5; 8 bases are a match to TRBD1. This chain's CDR3 is CASSTGGRETQYF. DNA of the CDR3: TGTGCCAGCAGCACAGGGGGGCGGGAGACCCAGTACTTC.